This entry describes one T cell receptor beta chain. Repertoires were generated with immunoSEQ multiplex PCR, while TCRdb's copy carries only in-frame clones and drops some. The sample lists more than 60,000 clones; roughly 93% were seen once. The CDR3 length is 15 residues. The germline V gene encodes CDR1 SGHRS and CDR2 YFSETQ. V lost 2 bases and J lost 8; bases outside the gene matches: 7. The data derive from a study of T cells after posttransplantation cyclophosphamide. Material for sequencing was PBMCs. The chain recombines TRBV5-1 with TRBJ2-1; TRBD2 agrees at 10 bases. The TCR comes from a woman aged 30 to 39 in good health and a related stem cell transplant donor. The CDR3 sequence: CASSFYSGGPDEQFF. The DNA of the CDR3 is TGCGCCAGCAGCTTCTATAGCGGGGGGCCTGATGAGCAGTTCTTC. Full variable domain (outside the CDR3, taken from reference TRBV5-1 and TRBJ2-1): KAGVTQTPRYLIKTRGQQVTLSCSPISGHRSVSWYQQTPGQGLQFLFEYFSETQRNKGNFPGRFSGRQFSNSRSEMNVSTLELGDSALYLCASSFYSGGPDEQFFGPGTRLTVL.